This T cell receptor beta chain was captured by sequencing in a study of blood T cell repertoires in COVID-19. CDR1 and CDR2 (germline): SEHNR, FQNEAQ (reference sequence). The CDR3 runs to 16 residues. J lost 5 bases, V lost 5 bases, and 10 bases had no gene match. Profiling relied on immunoSEQ multiplex PCR, and the TCRdb table lists in-frame clones only, not all of them. The sample has some 88,000 clones; approximately 85% are singletons. The clonotype was recovered from a man aged 55 to 70 with acute or convalescent COVID-19. The chain carries TRBV7-9 and TRBJ2-5; TRBD1 matches 11 bases. The material sequenced was peripheral blood. The CDR3 protein is CASSRIPDRGRETQYF. The CDR3 nucleotides read TGTGCCAGCAGCCGTATCCCGGACAGGGGGCGGGAGACCCAGTACTTC.